This TCR beta chain came from a study of cytomegalovirus exposure and HLA in healthy donors. Background on the study: An analysis done earlier identified fewer than 140 million unique TCR beta sequences from about 179 million T cells.

Use of 60 Vbeta and 13 Jbeta primers characterized the PCR. Clones were read by immunoSEQ multiplex PCR, and TCRdb kept only the in-frame ones, dropping some. The table records some 120,000 clones, about 75% of them present only once. The germline V gene has CDR1 MNHNY and CDR2 SVGAGI (reference sequence). The CDR3 consists of 16 residues. V lost 4 bases to trimming and J lost 0 bases; unmatched junction nucleotides: 3. Study-wide results and caveats: Most CMV-associated TCR beta chains were later found to appear HLA-restricted.

On this clone: The antigen is undetermined.

Sequencing used PBMCs. This TCR came from a middle-aged woman in good health and CMV-seropositive. The V call is TRBV6-6, the J call TRBJ2-7, with TRBD2 identical over 13 bases. CDR3 bases: TGTGCCAGCAGTTCGGGGACTAGCGGGAACTCCTACGAGCAGTACTTC. It is translated as CASSSGTSGNSYEQYF.